One and the same sample provided the 20 T cell receptor beta chains below, sequenced in a study of graft-versus-host responses after intestinal transplantation. Antigens of these TCRs are unknown. Only in-frame clones appear in the TCRdb table, and some are missing; sequencing was by immunoSEQ multiplex PCR. The table includes about 81,000 clones, roughly nine tenths detected once. This sample comprised unstimulated CD4+ T cells sorted from spleen or lymph node cells, obtained before intestinal transplant. The receptors derive from a human donor who received an intestinal transplant.

The J gene is TRBJ2-3, the V gene TRBV6-6; D is possibly TRBD2 (6 bases). In germline, CDR1 is MNHNY, CDR2 SVGAGI (reference sequence). V lost 8 bases to trimming and J lost 6 bases, with 21 bases between them. The CDR3 runs 15 residues. DNA for the CDR3: TGTGCCAGCTACCTTAGCGGAGGGGCCGGGGATACGCAGTATTTT. This translates into CASYLSGGAGDTQYF.

In this sample, this clone turned up a few times. The gene calls are TRBV11-2 and TRBJ2-1, with 14 bases that match TRBD2. The V segment lost 5 bases and the J segment 3 bases; nucleotides outside the gene matches: 12. CDR3 length equals 19 residues. Per germline, CDR1 SGHAT and CDR2 FQNNGV. The CDR3 is CASSPTGTSGSNYYNEQFF. The CDR3 region has the DNA TGTGCCAGCAGCCCGACCGGGACTAGCGGGAGTAACTACTACAATGAGCAGTTCTTC.

This chain uses TRBV11-2 with TRBJ1-3, with D maybe TRBD1 (5 bases). The CDR3 runs 14 residues. Trimming stripped 4 bases from V and 1 base from J, with 8 bases between. Germline V gene lookup returns CDR1 SGHAT and CDR2 FQNNGV. The CDR3 loop is CASSSRVSGNTIYF. CDR3 nucleotide sequence: TGTGCCAGCAGCTCCAGGGTATCTGGAAACACCATATATTTT. Based on the CDR3 plus reference TRBV11-2 and TRBJ1-3, the full variable domain is EAGVAQSPRYKIIEKRQSVAFWCNPISGHATLYWYQQILGQGPKLLIQFQNNGVVDDSQLPKDRFSAERLKGVDSTLKIQPAKLEDSAVYLCASSSRVSGNTIYFGEGSWLTVV.

This clone occurred once. This chain connects TRBV28 to TRBJ1-2; 8 nucleotides line up with TRBD1. CDR1 is MDHEN and CDR2 is SYDVKM in the germline V gene. The CDR3 covers 15 residues. Losses at the gene ends were 5 bases for V and 12 bases for J; bases not matched to a gene: 17. CDR3 sequence reads: CASSPHTQGAWGDTF. The CDR3, as DNA: TGTGCCAGCAGTCCTCACACGCAGGGGGCTTGGGGAGACACCTTC.

CDR3 region: CASSFGQTYEQYF. The CDR3 DNA sequence: TGTGCCAGCAGTTTTGGACAGACCTACGAGCAGTACTTC. The chain couples TRBV27 to TRBJ2-7; TRBD1 is a possible D gene (6 bases). V lost 3 bases, J lost 2 bases, and 8 bases lay in between. Germline assignment: CDR1 MNHEY and CDR2 SMNVEV (reference sequence). This CDR3 has 13 amino acids.

The V gene is TRBV11-2, the J gene TRBJ2-5, with D perhaps TRBD1 (5 bases). Trimming cost V 5 bases and J 6 bases, with 16 bases left between them. CDR3 size: 14 residues. Per the germline V gene, CDR1 is SGHAT and CDR2 is FQNNGV. CDR3 region: CASSPGAGIKTQYF. Written as DNA, the CDR3 is TGTGCCAGCAGCCCAGGTGCAGGGATAAAGACCCAGTACTTC. Looking up the rest from reference TRBV11-2 and TRBJ2-5 gives the full variable domain: EAGVAQSPRYKIIEKRQSVAFWCNPISGHATLYWYQQILGQGPKLLIQFQNNGVVDDSQLPKDRFSAERLKGVDSTLKIQPAKLEDSAVYLCASSPGAGIKTQYFGPGTRLLVL.

This chain uses TRBV7-9 with TRBJ1-6; D perhaps matches TRBD1 (6 bases). Germline V gene lookup returns CDR1 SEHNR and CDR2 FQNEAQ (reference sequence). Trimming pared 5 bases from V and 10 bases from J, leaving 15 bases between. This CDR3 contains 14 residues. For the CDR3, the DNA is TGTGCCAGCAGCCCCGGGGCAGGGGTATCACCCCTCCACTTT. Encoded protein: CASSPGAGVSPLHF.

The chain recombines TRBV28 with TRBJ2-7; 10 nucleotides agree with TRBD2. Germline V lookup: CDR1 MDHEN, CDR2 SYDVKM. The CDR3 spans 16 residues. Unmatched junction bases numbered 11, after V lost 5 bases and J lost 4 bases. The CDR3 nucleotides are TGTGCCAGCAGTCCGGGGGGTAGCGGGAGGTGGTACGAGCAGTACTTC. Amino acid sequence: CASSPGGSGRWYEQYF.

The chain has TRBV2 and TRBJ2-1; 9 bases fit TRBD2. The V and J ends lost 2 bases and 6 bases, in that order; junction bases with no gene match: 5. This CDR3 is 15 amino acids long. The germline CDR1 and CDR2 sequences are SNHLY and FYNNEI. The DNA of the CDR3 is TGTGCCAGCAGTGAAAAGGGACTAGCCAGCAATGAGCAGTTCTTC. Translated, it gives CASSEKGLASNEQFF.

V gene TRBV6-1 combines with J gene TRBJ2-7, with 7 nucleotides matching TRBD2. The CDR3 runs to 15 residues. CDR1 and CDR2 from the germline V gene are MNHNS and SASEGT. V lost 4 bases, J lost 2 bases, and 8 bases stayed unmatched. The CDR3 bases are TGTGCCAGCAGTGGGTATGGGGGGGAACCCTACGAGCAGTACTTC. This sequence encodes CASSGYGGEPYEQYF.

CDR3 region: CASSEVGGMRTPGYEQYF. The CDR3 coding sequence is TGTGCCAGCAGTGAAGTAGGGGGCATGAGGACCCCGGGCTACGAGCAGTACTTC. V is TRBV6-1 and J is TRBJ2-7; TRBD1 agrees at 7 bases. Germline values: CDR1 MNHNS, CDR2 SASEGT. Trimming took 1 base from V and 3 from J; bases not matched to a gene: 15. This CDR3 has 18 residues.

The chain is built from TRBV7-3 and TRBJ1-1; 9 nucleotides match TRBD1. CDR1 is SGHTA and CDR2 is FQGTGA in the germline V gene. The CDR3 sequence is 16 residues long. The junction had 5 bases not matched to a gene; V was cut back by 2 bases and J by 1 base. CDR3 region: CASSLPRDRENTEAFF. The DNA for the CDR3 is TGTGCCAGCAGCTTACCGCGGGACAGGGAGAACACTGAAGCTTTCTTT.

In this sample, this clone turned up a few times. This chain connects TRBV5-1 to TRBJ1-1; 8 bases map to TRBD1. Germline trimming cut 3 bases from V and 8 bases from J; bases unmatched to any gene: 6. CDR1 and CDR2 (germline): SGHRS, YFSETQ. The CDR3 spans 13 residues. The CDR3 reads CASSSGTGGEAFF. CDR3 in DNA: TGCGCCAGCAGCTCGGGGACAGGCGGGGAAGCTTTCTTT.

In DNA, the CDR3 is TGTGCCATCAGTGATCGAGGGGAGGATTCACCCCTCCACTTT. Translating gives CAISDRGEDSPLHF. The V and J genes are TRBV10-3 and TRBJ1-6; D perhaps matches TRBD1 (5 bases). From germline, CDR1 is ENHRY and CDR2 SYGVKD. V lost 3 bases and J 8 bases, leaving 11 bases between the germline ends. CDR3 size: 14 residues.

The chain has TRBV4-1 and TRBJ2-7; no clear D gene. The CDR3 consists of 15 residues. Germline V gene sequence: CDR1 MGHRA, CDR2 YSYEKL. V gave up 0 bases and J gave up 5 bases, with 14 bases separating them. CDR3 DNA: TGCGCCAGCAGCCAAGATCCCCAGTTTGTAAACGAGCAGTACTTC. The encoded protein is CASSQDPQFVNEQYF.

The gene calls are TRBV21-1 and TRBJ1-2; no DNA check was done on the table's D call, TRBD1. TRBV21-1 is noted as a pseudogene. CDR3 length: 17 amino acids. As DNA, the CDR3 is TGTGCCAGCAGCAACCGACAGGGTCCCCCCTCCTATAGTGGCTACACCTTC. It codes for CASSNRQGPPSYSGYTF.

The chain recombines TRBV4-1 with TRBJ1-1; D ambiguous. The germline V gene encodes CDR1 MGHRA and CDR2 YSYEKL. V lost 0 bases and J 3 bases, leaving 5 bases between the germline ends. This CDR3 contains 13 residues. CDR3 sequence: CASSQDRDTEAFF. CDR3 bases: TGCGCCAGCAGCCAAGATCGGGACACTGAAGCTTTCTTT.

The chain couples TRBV28 to TRBJ2-7; D may be TRBD1 (6 bases). V dropped 5 bases and J dropped 2 bases, with 13 bases sitting between them. This CDR3 comprises 14 residues. CDR1 is MDHEN, CDR2 SYDVKM, per germline. CDR3 residues: CASSPQGQPYEQYF. The CDR3 bases are TGTGCCAGCAGTCCACAGGGTCAGCCCTACGAGCAGTACTTC.

The chain has TRBV19 and TRBJ2-7, with 7 positions matching TRBD1. The CDR3 is 13 residues long. The junction had 2 bases not matched to a gene; V was cut back by 6 bases and J by 0 bases. Germline lookup yields CDR1 LNHDA and CDR2 SQIVND (reference sequence). CDR3 sequence reads: CASRAGGSYEQYF. CDR3 in DNA: TGTGCCAGTAGGGCAGGGGGCTCCTACGAGCAGTACTTC.

This sequence joins TRBV5-1 and TRBJ2-7; 9 nucleotides match TRBD2. Germline V lookup: CDR1 SGHRS, CDR2 YFSETQ. The CDR3 is made up of 20 amino acids. The V segment lost 4 bases and the J segment 5 bases; nucleotides outside the gene matches: 25. CDR3 in DNA: TGCGCCAGCAGCGGCCCCGTCGCGCCGCGGCGGGGGGGCACAGACAACGAGCAGTACTTC. Amino acids: CASSGPVAPRRGGTDNEQYF.